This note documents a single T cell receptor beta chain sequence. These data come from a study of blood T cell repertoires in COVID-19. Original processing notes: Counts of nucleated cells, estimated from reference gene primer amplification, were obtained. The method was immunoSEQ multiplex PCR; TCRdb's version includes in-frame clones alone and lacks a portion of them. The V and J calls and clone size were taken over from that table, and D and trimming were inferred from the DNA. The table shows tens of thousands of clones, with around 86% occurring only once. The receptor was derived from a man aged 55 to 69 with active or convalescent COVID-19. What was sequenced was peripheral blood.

The CDR3 here is CASRGDTQYF. The CDR3 coding sequence is TGTGCCAGCAGGGGCGATACGCAGTATTTT. V is TRBV6-5 and J is TRBJ2-3; no definite D call. V lost 6 bases, J lost 6 bases, and 4 bases lay in between. The CDR3 totals 10 residues. Germline V gene data show CDR1 as MNHEY and CDR2 as SVGAGI.